The 5 T cell receptor beta chains in this list originate from one sample, sequenced in a study of radiation and T cells in renal cell carcinoma. Time point defined: blood 4 weeks post-SBRT, at nephrectomy. Treatment denoted: 15 Gy SBRT to primary tumor, nephrectomy 4 weeks later. The protocol was immunoSEQ multiplex PCR, while the TCRdb copy is restricted to in-frame clones and leaves out a portion. The sample has under 200,000 clones, 88% seen once. The sequences come from blood, collected from a patient whose treatment included radiotherapy and nephrectomy. The receptor source for this set is a woman aged 45-65 years with renal cell carcinoma.

This chain uses TRBV7-8 with TRBJ2-7, with D perhaps being TRBD1 or TRBD2 (7 bases each). V dropped 8 bases and J dropped 2 bases, with 13 bases sitting between them. CDR3 length equals 13 residues. Germline V gene lookup returns CDR1 SGHVS and CDR2 FQNEAQ. CDR3 coding DNA: TGTGCCAGCGGGGGGGACAGCACCTACGAGCAGTACTTC. Its translation: CASGGDSTYEQYF.

The chain is built from TRBV7-9 and TRBJ1-6; D not resolved. V was clipped by 3 bases and J by 0 bases, with 12 bases between them. This CDR3 is built from 17 residues. The germline V gene encodes CDR1 SEHNR and CDR2 FQNEAQ (reference sequence). The CDR3 loop reads CASSFRSGSSYNSPLHF. The CDR3 nucleotides are TGTGCCAGCAGCTTCCGGAGCGGGAGCTCCTATAATTCACCCCTCCACTTT.

The V and J genes are TRBV19 and TRBJ1-4; D is unresolved. The V gene lost 0 bases and the J gene lost 5 bases, with 13 bases spanning the gap. The CDR3 runs 16 residues. Per the germline V gene, CDR1 is LNHDA and CDR2 is SQIVND (reference sequence). CDR3 bases: TGTGCCAGTAGTATAGATTCCGGGCGCTCAAATGAAAAACTGTTTTTT. It is translated as CASSIDSGRSNEKLFF.

The chain links TRBV5-4 to TRBJ2-7, with 7 bases lining up with TRBD2. This CDR3 is 14 amino acids long. Germline V CDR1 and CDR2: SGHNT, YYREEE (reference sequence). V dropped 3 bases and J dropped 4; count of bases not matched to a gene: 7. The CDR3 loop is CASSSPGLPYEQYF. Written as DNA, the CDR3 is TGTGCCAGCAGCTCGCCGGGACTACCGTACGAGCAGTACTTC.

This clone was seen a few times. Other DNA sequences from this sample encode an identical CDR3 as well. CDR3 sequence: CASSVAGNTEAFF. Written as DNA, the CDR3 is TGTGCCAGCAGCGTAGCAGGGAACACTGAAGCTTTCTTT. V gene TRBV9 combines with J gene TRBJ1-1; D is ambiguous. Trimming removed 0 bases at V and 1 base at J, with 4 bases between. From germline, CDR1 is SGDLS and CDR2 YYNGEE. The CDR3 extends over 13 amino acids.